This T cell receptor (beta chain) is from a study of response to subunit inactivated influenza vaccine. This clonotype was seen a handful of times. In TCRdb, the RT-PCR reads were re-called with MiXCR into one record per CDR3 protein. This table holds roughly 700,000 distinct CDR3 sequences, approximately 15% found once. V lost 5 bases, J lost 6 bases, and 11 bases stayed unmatched. The CDR3 is made up of 17 amino acids. CDR1 and CDR2 (germline): SGHTA, FQGNSA. This sample comprised PBMCs from blood, obtained roughly 2 weeks before vaccination. This sequence joins TRBV7-2 and TRBJ2-2, with 11 bases identical to TRBD1. The receptor comes from a man aged 50-59 years who received an inactivated influenza vaccine. The DNA of the CDR3 is TGTGCCAGCAGCGACTTCCGGGACAGGGGGTTGTCCGGGGAGCTGTTTTTT. Translated, it gives CASSDFRDRGLSGELFF.